A selection of T cell receptor beta chains follows, all from one sample in a study of T cells after posttransplantation cyclophosphamide. Using immunoSEQ multiplex PCR, the repertoire was profiled, and TCRdb retains in-frame clones only, with some absent. The table includes thousands of clones, roughly 98% detected once. The specimen sequenced was memory CD4+ T cells sorted from PBMCs. These receptors were taken from a man aged 40-50 years in good health, CMV-negative, and a related stem cell transplant donor. Both conserved end residues are part of each CDR3. A D gene is named only where the DNA matches it firmly. Some rows have no size entry. The others give once, few or many, or a class for an expanded clone.

CDR3 length	clone size	D gene	V gene	J gene	CDR3 DNA	CDR3 protein
17	-	TRBD2	TRBV7-6	TRBJ2-1	TGTGCCAGCAGCCTCGGACTAGCGGGAGGGCGTTACAATGAGCAGTTCTTC	CASSLGLAGGRYNEQFF
15	-	-	TRBV19	TRBJ2-1	TGTGCCAGTAGTATAACAGGGAGCTCCTACAATGAGCAGTTCTTC	CASSITGSSYNEQFF
15	-	-	TRBV27	TRBJ2-1	TGTGCCAGCAGTTTCTTAGGGGATTCCTACAATGAGCAGTTCTTC	CASSFLGDSYNEQFF
17	-	TRBD2	TRBV10-3	TRBJ2-1	TGTGCCATCAGTCGACCCCTAGCGGGAAGCTCCTACAATGAGCAGTTCTTC	CAISRPLAGSSYNEQFF
15	-	TRBD2	TRBV7-2	TRBJ2-1	TGTGCCAGCAGCTCCCTAGGGACTACTTACAATGAGCAGTTCTTC	CASSSLGTTYNEQFF
17	-	-	TRBV7-7	TRBJ2-2	TGTGCCAGCAGCCCGGGTATAAACAGGCCAAACACCGGGGAGCTGTTTTTT	CASSPGINRPNTGELFF
13	once	TRBD1	TRBV5-6	TRBJ2-5	TGTGCCAGCAGCTGGGACAGCCAAGAGACCCAGTACTTC	CASSWDSQETQYF
14	-	TRBD2	TRBV10-1	TRBJ2-1	TGCGCCAGCAGCTATAGCGGGATAGACAATGAGCAGTTCTTC	CASSYSGIDNEQFF
14	-	-	TRBV6-6	TRBJ1-1	TGTGCCAGCAGTTACGGCAGGGAAGCCACTGAAGCTTTCTTT	CASSYGREATEAFF
15	-	TRBD1	TRBV5-6	TRBJ1-3	TGTGCCAGCAGTCCGACAGGGGGAACTGGAAACACCATATATTTT	CASSPTGGTGNTIYF
14	-	-	TRBV13	TRBJ2-7	TGTGCCAGCAGCTCAGACTCGCTCTCCTACGAGCAGTACTTC	CASSSDSLSYEQYF
14	-	-	TRBV5-4	TRBJ2-6	TGTGCCAGCAGCTTCTACTCTGGGGCCAACGTCCTGACTTTC	CASSFYSGANVLTF
15	-	-	TRBV5-1	TRBJ2-3	TGCGCCAGCAGCTTGGACAGCCCAGACACAGATACGCAGTATTTT	CASSLDSPDTDTQYF
12	-	TRBD2	TRBV9	TRBJ2-1	TGTGCCAGCAGCTGGGAGGGGAGTGAGCAGTTCTTC	CASSWEGSEQFF
15	-	TRBD1	TRBV5-8	TRBJ2-7	TGTGCCAGCAGCCATCCGGGACAGGGGGAGAACGAGCAGTACTTC	CASSHPGQGENEQYF
16	-	TRBD2	TRBV10-3	TRBJ2-3	TGTGCCATCAGTGAGTCAACTAGCGGGGGCACAGATACGCAGTATTTT	CAISESTSGGTDTQYF
15	-	TRBD2	TRBV2	TRBJ2-1	TGTGCCAGCAGTGCAGTGGCGGGAGCGGTGGGTGAGCAGTTCTTC	CASSAVAGAVGEQFF
16	-	TRBD2	TRBV5-1	TRBJ2-5	TGCGCCAGCAGCTTGGCCGTCGGGAGGGGGATCGAGACCCAGTACTTC	CASSLAVGRGIETQYF
15	-	TRBD1	TRBV19	TRBJ1-5	TGTGCCAGTACTCTGGGACAGGGGTTAAATCAGCCCCAGCATTTT	CASTLGQGLNQPQHF
13	-	-	TRBV4-2	TRBJ1-5	TGTGCCAGCAGCCGCGACAGGAATCAGCCCCAGCATTTT	CASSRDRNQPQHF
14	-	TRBD2	TRBV30	TRBJ2-7	TGTGCCTGGAGGGGGGGGATGGCTACCGACGAGCAGTACTTC	CAWRGGMATDEQYF
17	-	TRBD2	TRBV27	TRBJ2-3	TGTGCCAGCAGTTCACCGACTAGCGGCCACCTGGCAGATACGCAGTATTTT	CASSSPTSGHLADTQYF
17	once	TRBD2	TRBV4-2	TRBJ2-3	TGTGCCAGCAGCCAAGCGACTAGCGGGAGGGCCGCGGATACGCAGTATTTT	CASSQATSGRAADTQYF
15	-	-	TRBV5-1	TRBJ1-1	TGCGCCAGCAGCTTGGATGCGGGATTGAACACTGAAGCTTTCTTT	CASSLDAGLNTEAFF
15	once	TRBD1	TRBV10-3	TRBJ2-3	TGTGCCATCAGTGACCCACAGGGGCGGACAGATACGCAGTATTTT	CAISDPQGRTDTQYF
15	-	-	TRBV6-6	TRBJ1-5	TGTGCCAGTAGGCAGGGTTTGATTGGCAATCAGCCCCAGCATTTT	CASRQGLIGNQPQHF
19	-	TRBD1	TRBV4-2	TRBJ1-5	TGTGCCAGCAGCCAAGATGCAGGGGCGGGGACAGGGAGCGGTCAGCCCCAGCATTTT	CASSQDAGAGTGSGQPQHF
13	-	-	TRBV6-5	TRBJ2-7	TGTGCCAGCAGTCCCCGACGGAGCTACGAGCAGTACTTC	CASSPRRSYEQYF
14	-	-	TRBV30	TRBJ2-2	TGTGCCTGGAGCCTAGGGGGGGTTACCGGGGAGCTGTTTTTT	CAWSLGGVTGELFF
13	-	-	TRBV15	TRBJ2-2	TGTGCCACCACGAGGGCTACGGCCGGGGAGCTGTTTTTT	CATTRATAGELFF
12	-	-	TRBV30	TRBJ1-2	TGTGCCTGGACCCCAGGGATCTATGGCTACACCTTC	CAWTPGIYGYTF
14	-	TRBD2	TRBV27	TRBJ2-3	TGTGCCAGAGAACGACTAGCGGTCAAAGATACGCAGTATTTT	CARERLAVKDTQYF
12	-	-	TRBV9	TRBJ2-5	TGTGCCAGCAGCGTTCTCGGGGAGACCCAGTACTTC	CASSVLGETQYF
12	-	-	TRBV18	TRBJ2-7	TGTGCCAGCTCTCCTGGTAGCTACGAGCAGTACTTC	CASSPGSYEQYF
15	-	TRBD1	TRBV7-2	TRBJ1-4	TGTGCCAGCAGTTCCACCCGGGACAGTTTCGAAAAACTGTTTTTT	CASSSTRDSFEKLFF
16	few	-	TRBV5-1	TRBJ2-5	TGCGCCAGCCCCCGCCCTAACTTCGAGCTCCAAGAGACCCAGTACTTC	CASPRPNFELQETQYF
14	-	-	TRBV7-3	TRBJ2-5	TGTGCCAGCAGCCTACAGGGGGGGGACGAGACCCAGTACTTC	CASSLQGGDETQYF
16	-	TRBD1	TRBV5-4	TRBJ1-3	TGTGCCAGCAGCCTAACAGGGGGCGGTAGGAGAAACACCATATATTTT	CASSLTGGGRRNTIYF
16	-	TRBD2	TRBV4-2	TRBJ2-6	TGTGCCAGCAGCCGGACTAGCGGCTCTGGGGCCAACGTCCTGACTTTC	CASSRTSGSGANVLTF
16	-	TRBD1	TRBV9	TRBJ2-5	TGTGCCAGCAGCGTAGCCCAGGGGGAGTACCAAGAGACCCAGTACTTC	CASSVAQGEYQETQYF
15	-	-	TRBV4-1	TRBJ1-2	TGCGCCAGCAGCTTATCCGGCAGGGGCGGGGGAGGCTACACCTTC	CASSLSGRGGGGYTF
12	-	TRBD2	TRBV29-1	TRBJ2-1	TGCAGCGTTGAGTGGCTAGCGGATGAGCAGTTCTTC	CSVEWLADEQFF
15	-	TRBD1	TRBV7-2	TRBJ2-5	TGTGCCAGCAGGGATCGACAGGGGAGACAAGAGACCCAGTACTTC	CASRDRQGRQETQYF
14	-	-	TRBV5-1	TRBJ2-1	TGCGCCAGCAGCTTAATGAGGGCCTCTGAAAGACAGTTCTTC	CASSLMRASERQFF
19	-	TRBD2	TRBV27	TRBJ2-7	TGTGCCAGCAGTTTATCTGCGGGGGGCGACTTCAGGGGATCCTACGAGCAGTACTTC	CASSLSAGGDFRGSYEQYF
16	-	TRBD1	TRBV6-5	TRBJ1-4	TGTGCCAGCAGTTACTCCCTGGGACAGGCTAATGAAAAACTGTTTTTT	CASSYSLGQANEKLFF